A selection of T cell receptor beta chains follows, all from one sample in a study of CD8 T cells in ankylosing spondylitis. One entry per CDR3 protein results from TCRdb running MiXCR on the 5' RACE reads. The sample holds under 150,000 distinct CDR3 sequences, roughly an eighth seen once. Material: blood, either unsorted or a sorted T cell fraction (not recorded which). The source of these receptors is a female donor with ankylosing spondylitis or in good health (not recorded which). Both conserved end residues are part of each CDR3. A D gene is named only where the DNA matches it firmly. Expanded clones get a size class; other rows say once, few or many, or leave the size out.

v_gene,d_gene,abundance,len,j_gene,CDR3aa,CDR3nt
TRBV6-2/TRBV6-3,TRBD2,NA,20,TRBJ2-1,CASSYSPGLAGVLNRNEQFF,TGTGCCAGCAGTTACTCGCCCGGACTAGCGGGAGTCTTGAATCGAAATGAGCAGTTCTTC
TRBV12-3/TRBV12-4,TRBD2,few,16,TRBJ2-5,CASSFRSGAYQETQYF,TGTGCCAGCAGTTTTCGTAGCGGGGCGTACCAAGAGACCCAGTACTTC
TRBV12-3/TRBV12-4,NA,NA,15,TRBJ2-5,CASSFEGSLVETQYF,TGTGCCAGCAGTTTCGAGGGGTCCCTAGTAGAGACCCAGTACTTC
TRBV7-9,TRBD1,NA,13,TRBJ1-1,CASSRRQGTEAFF,TGTGCCAGCAGCAGAAGACAGGGGACTGAAGCTTTCTTT
TRBV7-2,NA,many,15,TRBJ2-5,CASSSSSAGVETQYF,TGTGCCAGCAGCTCTAGCTCTGCCGGAGTAGAGACCCAGTACTTC
TRBV5-1,NA,few,14,TRBJ1-1,CASSLGTSPREAFF,TGCGCCAGCAGCCTGGGGACGTCCCCCAGGGAAGCTTTCTTT
TRBV19,NA,NA,13,TRBJ1-5,CASSVDGNQPQHF,TGTGCCAGTAGCGTGGACGGGAATCAGCCCCAGCATTTT
TRBV30,NA,many,14,TRBJ1-1,CAWSVLSGGTEAFF,TGTGCCTGGAGTGTACTATCGGGGGGCACTGAAGCTTTCTTT
TRBV27,NA,many,15,TRBJ2-7,CASNGRDGLPYEQYF,TGTGCCAGCAATGGCCGAGATGGCCTACCTTACGAGCAGTACTTC
TRBV20-1,TRBD1,few,15,TRBJ1-6,CSAREGASLGGPLHF,TGCAGTGCTAGGGAGGGGGCCTCACTCGGGGGACCCCTCCACTTT
TRBV5-1,NA,many,14,TRBJ2-5,CASSERQRSETQYF,TGCGCCAGCAGCGAAAGACAGCGAAGCGAGACCCAGTACTTC
TRBV30,TRBD2,few,14,TRBJ2-3,CAWTTSGRQDTQYF,TGTGCCTGGACGACTAGCGGGAGGCAAGATACGCAGTATTTT
TRBV2,NA,NA,13,TRBJ1-6,CASSEGDGTPLHF,TGTGCCAGCAGTGAGGGTGACGGGACACCCCTCCACTTT
TRBV27,TRBD1,many,14,TRBJ1-1,CASSWGTGVTEAFF,TGTGCCAGCAGTTGGGGGACAGGGGTAACTGAAGCTTTCTTT
TRBV27,NA,few,13,TRBJ1-4,CASSLSVNEKLFF,TGTGCCAGCAGTTTGTCAGTTAATGAAAAACTGTTTTTT
TRBV5-1,NA,NA,16,TRBJ2-2,CASSLSTGLKTGELFF,TGCGCCAGCAGCTTATCGACAGGCCTTAAAACCGGGGAGCTGTTTTTT
TRBV11-2,NA,few,17,TRBJ2-6,CASSFPSDFAGANVLTF,TGTGCCAGCAGCTTCCCTTCTGATTTTGCTGGGGCCAACGTCCTGACTTTC
TRBV5-1,TRBD2,few,15,TRBJ2-1,CASSMESGGYNEQFF,TGCGCCAGCAGCATGGAAAGCGGGGGCTACAATGAGCAGTTCTTC
TRBV20-1,NA,NA,15,TRBJ2-1,CSASKWRGGQNEQFF,TGCAGTGCTAGCAAGTGGAGGGGGGGCCAAAATGAGCAGTTCTTC
TRBV20-1,TRBD1,NA,14,TRBJ1-5,CSAPLGTENQPQHF,TGCAGTGCTCCCCTCGGGACAGAGAATCAGCCCCAGCATTTT
TRBV6-1,TRBD2,many,14,TRBJ2-7,CASRREREGQQQYF,TGTGCCAGCCGAAGAGAGCGGGAGGGCCAACAGCAGTACTTC
TRBV5-1,TRBD1,many,14,TRBJ2-7,CASSLGQGAYEQYF,TGCGCCAGCAGCTTGGGCCAGGGGGCCTACGAGCAGTACTTC
TRBV25-1,NA,many,14,TRBJ1-6,CASSIGELNSPLHF,TGTGCCAGCTCGATAGGGGAGTTAAATTCACCCCTCCACTTT
TRBV10-2,NA,many,14,TRBJ2-1,CASTKQGAYNEQFF,TGCGCCAGCACTAAACAGGGTGCCTACAATGAGCAGTTCTTC
TRBV9,TRBD2,NA,16,TRBJ2-1,CASSGRMGGGYNEQFF,TGTGCCAGCAGCGGGAGAATGGGGGGGGGCTACAATGAGCAGTTCTTC
TRBV29-1,NA,many,14,TRBJ2-2,CSARMDANTGELFF,TGCAGCGCTAGGATGGACGCGAACACCGGGGAGCTGTTTTTT
TRBV12-3/TRBV12-4,TRBD1,many,13,TRBJ1-4,CASQTGENEKLFF,TGTGCCAGCCAGACAGGGGAAAATGAAAAACTGTTTTTT
TRBV30,NA,NA,12,TRBJ1-1,CACTGGDTEAFF,TGTGCCTGCACAGGAGGGGACACTGAAGCTTTCTTT
TRBV12-3/TRBV12-4,NA,many,14,TRBJ2-1,CASSLDLYDNEQFF,TGTGCCAGCAGTTTAGATCTGTATGACAATGAGCAGTTCTTC
TRBV11-2,NA,NA,17,TRBJ2-7,CASSERPSSTGSYEQYF,TGTGCCAGCAGCGAGAGACCGTCCTCAACGGGCTCCTACGAGCAGTACTTC
TRBV5-1,TRBD1,many,15,TRBJ1-1,CASSYTTGTNTEAFF,TGCGCCAGCAGCTATACGACAGGGACTAACACTGAAGCTTTCTTT